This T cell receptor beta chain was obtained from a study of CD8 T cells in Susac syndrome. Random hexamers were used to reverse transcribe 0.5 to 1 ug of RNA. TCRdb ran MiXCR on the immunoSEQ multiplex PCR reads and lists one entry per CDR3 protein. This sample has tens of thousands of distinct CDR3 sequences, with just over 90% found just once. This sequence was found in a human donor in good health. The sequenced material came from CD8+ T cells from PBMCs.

CDR3 nucleotide sequence: TGTGCCAGCAGGACGGGGAGCAAGGACGAGCAGTACTTC. Its translation is CASRTGSKDEQYF. The rearrangement uses TRBV3-1 and TRBJ2-7; D is possibly TRBD2 (5 bases). Trimming took off 6 bases at V and 5 bases at J, with 14 bases between the two ends. This CDR3 is 13 amino acids long. Germline loops: CDR1 LGHDT, CDR2 YNNKEL (reference sequence).